This T cell receptor beta chain derives from a study of Ad26.COV2.S vaccination and SARS-CoV-2 variants. Study information: Ad26.COV2.S was injected intramuscularly once or twice, 56 days apart.

After removal of 2 bases from V and 7 bases from J, the junction contained 4 bases not matched to a gene. Germline V gene lookup returns CDR1 GTSNPN and CDR2 SVGIG (reference sequence). The length of the CDR3 is 12 residues. Treatment of the sample: some 20 received Ad26.COV2.S at low or high dose, single or two shots; about 5 received placebo; per-sample allocation not given. Samples were taken on day 63 after the first vaccine or placebo injection. The assay was immunoSEQ multiplex PCR, and TCRdb's table has in-frame clones only and misses some. The sample contains 400,000 to 450,000 clones, over 80% of which appear only once.

This receptor was obtained from a person aged 18 to 65 who received the Ad26.COV2.S COVID-19 vaccine or a placebo. The rearrangement links TRBV30 to TRBJ2-7; 8 bases line up with TRBD1. The input for sequencing was peripheral blood, taken in a trial of Ad26.COV2.S vaccine versus placebo. The CDR3 spells CAWSRTGWEQYF. CDR3 DNA sequence: TGTGCCTGGAGTCGGACAGGGTGGGAGCAGTACTTC.